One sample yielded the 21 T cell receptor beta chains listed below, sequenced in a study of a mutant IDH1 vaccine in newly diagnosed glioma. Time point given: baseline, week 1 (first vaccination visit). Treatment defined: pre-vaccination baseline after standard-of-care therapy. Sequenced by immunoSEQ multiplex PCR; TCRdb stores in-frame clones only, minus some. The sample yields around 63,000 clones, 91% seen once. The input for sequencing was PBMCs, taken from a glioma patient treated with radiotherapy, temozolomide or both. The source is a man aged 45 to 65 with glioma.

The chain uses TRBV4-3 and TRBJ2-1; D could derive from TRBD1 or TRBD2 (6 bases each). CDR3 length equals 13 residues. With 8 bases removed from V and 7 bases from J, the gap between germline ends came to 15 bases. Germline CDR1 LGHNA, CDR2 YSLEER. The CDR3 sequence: CASGAIGGNEQFF. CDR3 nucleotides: TGCGCCAGCGGGGCGATAGGGGGGAATGAGCAGTTCTTC.

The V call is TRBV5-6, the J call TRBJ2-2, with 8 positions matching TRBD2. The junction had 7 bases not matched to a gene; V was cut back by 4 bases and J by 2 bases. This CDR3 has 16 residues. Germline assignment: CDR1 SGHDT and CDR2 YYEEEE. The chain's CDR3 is CASSNGLAPNTGELFF. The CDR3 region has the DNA TGTGCCAGCAGCAACGGACTAGCACCCAACACCGGGGAGCTGTTTTTT.

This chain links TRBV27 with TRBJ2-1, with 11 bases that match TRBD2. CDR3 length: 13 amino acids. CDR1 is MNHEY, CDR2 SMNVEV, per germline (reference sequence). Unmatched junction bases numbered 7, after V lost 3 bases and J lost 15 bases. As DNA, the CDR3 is TGTGCCAGCAGTTTTAGCGGGGGGGCCTCGCGGTTCTTC. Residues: CASSFSGGASRFF.

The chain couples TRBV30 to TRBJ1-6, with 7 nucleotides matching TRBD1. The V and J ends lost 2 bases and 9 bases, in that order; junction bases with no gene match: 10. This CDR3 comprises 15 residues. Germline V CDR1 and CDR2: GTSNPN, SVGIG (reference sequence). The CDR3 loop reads CAWSPKDRWGSPLHF. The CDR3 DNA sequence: TGTGCCTGGAGTCCCAAGGACAGGTGGGGTTCACCCCTCCACTTT. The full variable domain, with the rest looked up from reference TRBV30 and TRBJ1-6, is SQTIHQWPATLVQPVGSPLSLECTVEGTSNPNLYWYRQAAGRGLQLLFYSVGIGQISSEVPQNLSASRPQDRQFILSSKKLLLSDSGFYLCAWSPKDRWGSPLHFGNGTRLTVT.

This CDR3 reads CASSLGGYNSPLHF. In DNA form, the CDR3 reads TGTGCCAGCAGTTTAGGGGGGTATAATTCACCCCTCCACTTT. The chain employs TRBV27 and TRBJ1-6; possibly TRBD1 for D (5 bases). The germline V and J ends were trimmed by 2 bases and 4 bases, with 6 bases remaining between them. Looked up from germline, CDR1 is MNHEY and CDR2 is SMNVEV (reference sequence). CDR3 length: 14 residues.

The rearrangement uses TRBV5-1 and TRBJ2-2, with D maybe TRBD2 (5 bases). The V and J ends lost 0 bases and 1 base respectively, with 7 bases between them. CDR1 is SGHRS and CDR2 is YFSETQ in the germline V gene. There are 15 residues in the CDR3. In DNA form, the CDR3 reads TGCGCCAGCAGCTTGGTCGGGGAGAACACCGGGGAGCTGTTTTTT. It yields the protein CASSLVGENTGELFF. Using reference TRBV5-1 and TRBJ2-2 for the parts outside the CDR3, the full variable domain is KAGVTQTPRYLIKTRGQQVTLSCSPISGHRSVSWYQQTPGQGLQFLFEYFSETQRNKGNFPGRFSGRQFSNSRSEMNVSTLELGDSALYLCASSLVGENTGELFFGEGSRLTVL.

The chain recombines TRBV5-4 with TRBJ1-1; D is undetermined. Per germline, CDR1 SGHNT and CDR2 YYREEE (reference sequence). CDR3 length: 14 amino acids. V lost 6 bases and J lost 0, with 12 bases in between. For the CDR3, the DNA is TGTGCCAGCACGTCCGGACTCATGAACACTGAAGCTTTCTTT. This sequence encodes CASTSGLMNTEAFF.

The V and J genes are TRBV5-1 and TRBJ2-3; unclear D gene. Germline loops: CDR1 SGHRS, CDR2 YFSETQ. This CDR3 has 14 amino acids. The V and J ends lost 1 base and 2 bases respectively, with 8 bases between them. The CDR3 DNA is TGCGCCAGCAGCTTGTCGGGTTACACAGATACGCAGTATTTT. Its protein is CASSLSGYTDTQYF. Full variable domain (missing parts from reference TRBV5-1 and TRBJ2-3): KAGVTQTPRYLIKTRGQQVTLSCSPISGHRSVSWYQQTPGQGLQFLFEYFSETQRNKGNFPGRFSGRQFSNSRSEMNVSTLELGDSALYLCASSLSGYTDTQYFGPGTRLTVL.

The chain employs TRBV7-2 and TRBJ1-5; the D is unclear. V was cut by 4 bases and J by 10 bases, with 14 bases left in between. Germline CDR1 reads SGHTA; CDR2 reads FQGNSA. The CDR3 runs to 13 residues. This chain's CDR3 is CASSSLSAKPQHF. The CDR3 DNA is TGTGCCAGCAGCTCCCTCAGCGCAAAACCCCAGCATTTT. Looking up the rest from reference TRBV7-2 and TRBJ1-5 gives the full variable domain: GAGVSQSPSNKVTEKGKDVELRCDPISGHTALYWYRQSLGQGLEFLIYFQGNSAPDKSGLPSDRFSAERTGGSVSTLTIQRTQQEDSAVYLCASSSLSAKPQHFGDGTRLSIL.

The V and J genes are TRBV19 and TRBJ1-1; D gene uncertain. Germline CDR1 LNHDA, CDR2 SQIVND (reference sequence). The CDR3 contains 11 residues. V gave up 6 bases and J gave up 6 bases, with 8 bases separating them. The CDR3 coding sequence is TGTGCCAGTAGGTACGGCGCTGAAGCTTTCTTT. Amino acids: CASRYGAEAFF.

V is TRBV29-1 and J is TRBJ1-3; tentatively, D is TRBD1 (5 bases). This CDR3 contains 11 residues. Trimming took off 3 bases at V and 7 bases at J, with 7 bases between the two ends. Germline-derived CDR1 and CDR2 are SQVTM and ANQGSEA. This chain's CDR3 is CSVDAGNTIYF. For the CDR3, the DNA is TGCAGCGTTGACGCAGGGAACACCATATATTTT.

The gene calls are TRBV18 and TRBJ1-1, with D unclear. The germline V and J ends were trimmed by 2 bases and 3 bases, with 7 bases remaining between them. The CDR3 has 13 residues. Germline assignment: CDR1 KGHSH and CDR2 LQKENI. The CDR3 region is CASSPSRDTEAFF. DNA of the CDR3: TGTGCCAGCTCACCATCAAGGGACACTGAAGCTTTCTTT.

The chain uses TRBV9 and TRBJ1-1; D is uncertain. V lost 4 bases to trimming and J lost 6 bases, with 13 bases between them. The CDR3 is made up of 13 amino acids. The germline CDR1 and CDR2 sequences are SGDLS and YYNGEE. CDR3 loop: CASSPPTSPEAFF. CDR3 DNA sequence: TGTGCCAGCAGCCCCCCCACGAGCCCTGAAGCTTTCTTT. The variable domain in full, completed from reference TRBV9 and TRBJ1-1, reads DSGVTQTPKHLITATGQRVTLRCSPRSGDLSVYWYQQSLDQGLQFLIQYYNGEERAKGNILERFSAQQFPDLHSELNLSSLELGDSALYFCASSPPTSPEAFFGQGTRLTVV.

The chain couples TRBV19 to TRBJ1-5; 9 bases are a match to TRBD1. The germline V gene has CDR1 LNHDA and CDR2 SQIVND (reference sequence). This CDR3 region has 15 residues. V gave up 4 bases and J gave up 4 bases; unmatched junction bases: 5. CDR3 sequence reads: CASSTVGTGNQPQHF. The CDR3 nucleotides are TGTGCCAGTAGTACGGTCGGGACAGGGAATCAGCCCCAGCATTTT.

CDR3 protein: CASSPGRQNTEAFF. The CDR3 DNA sequence: TGTGCCAGCTCACCAGGGCGGCAGAACACTGAAGCTTTCTTT. The chain uses TRBV18 and TRBJ1-1; D gene ambiguous. CDR1 KGHSH and CDR2 LQKENI come from the germline V gene. V shed 2 bases and J shed 1 base, with 8 bases lying between them. CDR3 length: 14 amino acids.

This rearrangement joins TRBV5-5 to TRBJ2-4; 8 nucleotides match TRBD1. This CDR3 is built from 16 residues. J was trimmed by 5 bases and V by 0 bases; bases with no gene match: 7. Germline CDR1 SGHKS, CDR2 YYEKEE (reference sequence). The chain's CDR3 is CASSLGTGTGENIQYF. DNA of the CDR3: TGTGCCAGCAGCTTGGGGACCGGGACAGGAGAAAACATTCAGTACTTC.

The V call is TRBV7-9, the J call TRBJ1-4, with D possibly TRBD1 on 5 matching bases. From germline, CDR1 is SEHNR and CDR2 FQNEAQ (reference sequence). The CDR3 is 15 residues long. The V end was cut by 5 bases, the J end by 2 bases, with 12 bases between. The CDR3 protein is CASSPGRGTNEKLFF. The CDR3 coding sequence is TGTGCCAGCAGCCCCGGGAGGGGTACTAATGAAAAACTGTTTTTT.

Written as DNA, the CDR3 is TGTGCCAGCAGTTTAACGATTCCTTCTGGGGCCAACGTCCTGACTTTC. This gives the protein CASSLTIPSGANVLTF. This chain joins TRBV27 and TRBJ2-6; no firm D call. The germline CDR1 and CDR2 sequences are MNHEY and SMNVEV (reference sequence). V gave up 2 bases and J gave up 1 base, with 9 bases separating them. The CDR3 has 16 amino acids.

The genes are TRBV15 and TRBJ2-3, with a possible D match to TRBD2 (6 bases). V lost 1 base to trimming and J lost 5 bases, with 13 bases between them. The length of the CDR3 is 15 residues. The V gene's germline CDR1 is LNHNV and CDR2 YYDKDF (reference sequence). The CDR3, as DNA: TGTGCCACCAGCAGAGCTACCGGGGGTCAAGATACGCAGTATTTT. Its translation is CATSRATGGQDTQYF.

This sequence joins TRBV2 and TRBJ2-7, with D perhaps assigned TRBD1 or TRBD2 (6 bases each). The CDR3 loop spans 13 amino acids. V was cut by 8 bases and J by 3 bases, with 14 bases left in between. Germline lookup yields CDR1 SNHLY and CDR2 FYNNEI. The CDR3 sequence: CASFGGLFYEQYF. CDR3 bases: TGTGCCAGCTTCGGGGGCCTATTCTACGAGCAGTACTTC.

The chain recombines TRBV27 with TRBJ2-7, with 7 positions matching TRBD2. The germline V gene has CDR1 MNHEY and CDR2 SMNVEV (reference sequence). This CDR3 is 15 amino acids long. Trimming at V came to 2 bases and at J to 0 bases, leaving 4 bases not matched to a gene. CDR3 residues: CASSLAGESSYEQYF. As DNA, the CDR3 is TGTGCCAGCAGTTTAGCGGGGGAAAGCTCCTACGAGCAGTACTTC.